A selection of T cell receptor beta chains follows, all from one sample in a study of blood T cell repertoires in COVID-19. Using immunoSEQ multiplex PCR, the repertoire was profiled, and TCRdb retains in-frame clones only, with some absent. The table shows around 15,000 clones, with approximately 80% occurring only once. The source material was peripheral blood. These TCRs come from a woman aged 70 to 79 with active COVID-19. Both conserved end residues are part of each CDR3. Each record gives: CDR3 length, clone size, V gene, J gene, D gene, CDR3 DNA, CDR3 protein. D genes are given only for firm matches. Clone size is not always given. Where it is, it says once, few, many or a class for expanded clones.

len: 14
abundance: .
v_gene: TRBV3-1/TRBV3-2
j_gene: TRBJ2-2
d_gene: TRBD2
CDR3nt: TGTGCCAGCAAACTAGCGGGAGCGACCGGGGAGCTGTTTTTT
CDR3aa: CASKLAGATGELFF

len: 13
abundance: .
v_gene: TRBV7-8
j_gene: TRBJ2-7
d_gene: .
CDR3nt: TGTGCCAGCAGCTACGGGTTTCTTCACGAGCAGTACTTC
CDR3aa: CASSYGFLHEQYF

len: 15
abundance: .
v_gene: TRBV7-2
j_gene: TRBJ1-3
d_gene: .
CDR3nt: TGTGCCAGCAGCTTAGGGTTACACTCTGGAAACACCATATATTTT
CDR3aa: CASSLGLHSGNTIYF

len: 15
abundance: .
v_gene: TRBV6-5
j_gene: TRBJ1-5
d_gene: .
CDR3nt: TGTGCCAGTATCCCGGGACAATTTAGCAATCAGCCCCAGCATTTT
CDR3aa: CASIPGQFSNQPQHF

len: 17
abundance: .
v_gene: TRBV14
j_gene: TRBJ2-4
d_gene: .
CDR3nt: TGTGCCAGCAGCCAAGTCGGGCGGGGGCTTGCCAAAAACATTCAGTACTTC
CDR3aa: CASSQVGRGLAKNIQYF

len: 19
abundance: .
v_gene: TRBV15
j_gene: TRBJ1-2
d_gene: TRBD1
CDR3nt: TGTGCCACCAGCAGAGATCTAAGAGGGACAGGGTTGGAAAATGGAGGCTACACCTTC
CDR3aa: CATSRDLRGTGLENGGYTF

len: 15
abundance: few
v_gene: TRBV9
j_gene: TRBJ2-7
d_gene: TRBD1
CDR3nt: TGTGCCAGCAGCGTAGGGGGACAGGGGAGGGACGAGCAGTACTTC
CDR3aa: CASSVGGQGRDEQYF

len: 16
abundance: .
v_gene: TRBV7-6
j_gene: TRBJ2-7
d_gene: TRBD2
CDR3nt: TGTGCCAGCAGCTTAGTGGGACTAGCGGGTTCTAGCGAGCAGTACTTC
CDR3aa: CASSLVGLAGSSEQYF

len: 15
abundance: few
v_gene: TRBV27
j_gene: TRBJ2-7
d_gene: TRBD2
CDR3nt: TGTGCCAGCAGTTTATATGAGCGGGACGCCTACGAGCAGTACTTC
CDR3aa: CASSLYERDAYEQYF

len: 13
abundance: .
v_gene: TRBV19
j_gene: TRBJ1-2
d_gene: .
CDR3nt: TGTGCCAGTAGTATATCGGGTAACTATGGCTACACCTTC
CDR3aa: CASSISGNYGYTF

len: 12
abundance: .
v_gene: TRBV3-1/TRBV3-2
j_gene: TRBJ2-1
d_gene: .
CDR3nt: TGTGCCAGCAGCCATCCGCGCGGAGAGCAGTTCTTC
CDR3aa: CASSHPRGEQFF

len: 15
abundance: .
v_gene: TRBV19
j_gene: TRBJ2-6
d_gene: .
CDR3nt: TGTGCCAGTAGTGCCGCAGGGGCTGGGGCCAACGTCCTGACTTTC
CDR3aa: CASSAAGAGANVLTF

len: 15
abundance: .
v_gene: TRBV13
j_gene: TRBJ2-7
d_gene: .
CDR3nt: TGTGCCAGCAGCCCCGGGACTCCGCCCTCCTACGAGCAGTACTTC
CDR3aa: CASSPGTPPSYEQYF

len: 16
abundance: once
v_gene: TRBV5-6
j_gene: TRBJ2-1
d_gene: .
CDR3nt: TGTGCCAGCAGCTTTGGGGGGGGCCTGATAGAGGCTGAGCAGTTCTTC
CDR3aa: CASSFGGGLIEAEQFF

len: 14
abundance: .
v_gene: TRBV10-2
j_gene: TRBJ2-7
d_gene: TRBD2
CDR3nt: TGCGCCAGCAGTGAGGGACTAGCGGGCTACGAGCAGTACTTC
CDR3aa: CASSEGLAGYEQYF

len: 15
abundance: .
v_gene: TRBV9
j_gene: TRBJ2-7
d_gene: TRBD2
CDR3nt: TGTGCCAGCAGCCCGGGACTAGCGGGAGAAGGGGAGCAGTACTTC
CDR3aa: CASSPGLAGEGEQYF

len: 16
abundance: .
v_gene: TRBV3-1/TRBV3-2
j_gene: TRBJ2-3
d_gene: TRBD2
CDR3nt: TGTGCCAGCAGCCAACTAAGTAGCGGGGTCCGGGATACGCAGTATTTT
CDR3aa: CASSQLSSGVRDTQYF

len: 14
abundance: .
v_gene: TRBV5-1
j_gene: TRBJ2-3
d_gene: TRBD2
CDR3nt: TGCGCCAGCAGGGAGCGGGGAAGCACAGATACGCAGTATTTT
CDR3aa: CASRERGSTDTQYF

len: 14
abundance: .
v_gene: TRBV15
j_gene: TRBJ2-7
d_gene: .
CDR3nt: TGTGCCACCAGCAGAGATGTCGGGGACTACGAGCAGTACTTC
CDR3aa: CATSRDVGDYEQYF

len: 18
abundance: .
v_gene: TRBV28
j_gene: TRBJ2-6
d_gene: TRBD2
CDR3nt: TGTGCCAGCAGTTTGGGTAGCGGGAGAAGCTCTGGGGCCAACGTCCTGACTTTC
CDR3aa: CASSLGSGRSSGANVLTF

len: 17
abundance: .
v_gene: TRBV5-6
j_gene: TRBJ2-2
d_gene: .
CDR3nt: TGTGCCAGCAGCCGGTTGGGAGCCGGGATGAACACCGGGGAGCTGTTTTTT
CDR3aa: CASSRLGAGMNTGELFF

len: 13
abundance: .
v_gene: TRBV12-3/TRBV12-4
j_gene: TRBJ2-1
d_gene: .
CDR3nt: TGTGCCAGCAGTTTTGGCGGGCATAATGAGCAGTTCTTC
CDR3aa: CASSFGGHNEQFF

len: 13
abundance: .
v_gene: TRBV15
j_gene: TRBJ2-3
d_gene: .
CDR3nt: TGTGCCACCAGCAGAGACGTCCAGGATACGCAGTATTTT
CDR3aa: CATSRDVQDTQYF

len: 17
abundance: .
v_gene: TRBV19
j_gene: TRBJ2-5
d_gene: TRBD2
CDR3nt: TGTGCCAGTAGTATGGAGGGACTAGCGGGAGGAGGGGAGACCCAGTACTTC
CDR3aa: CASSMEGLAGGGETQYF

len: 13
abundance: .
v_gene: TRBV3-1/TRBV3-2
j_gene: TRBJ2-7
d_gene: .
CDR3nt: TGTGCCAGCAGCCCCAGCGGGCGGGGCGAGCAGTACTTC
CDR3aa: CASSPSGRGEQYF

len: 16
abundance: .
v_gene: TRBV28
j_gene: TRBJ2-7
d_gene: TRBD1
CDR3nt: TGTGCCAGCAGTTTACCGCTTAGGACAGGGGTTGAAGAGCAGTACTTC
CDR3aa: CASSLPLRTGVEEQYF

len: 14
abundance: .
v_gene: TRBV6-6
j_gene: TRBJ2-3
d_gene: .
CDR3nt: TGTGCCAGCAGCCTAAGACAGGCAACAGATACGCAGTATTTT
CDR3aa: CASSLRQATDTQYF

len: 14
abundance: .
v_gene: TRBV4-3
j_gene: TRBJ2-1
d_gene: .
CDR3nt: TGCGCCAGCAGCCAAGATACTAGGGACAATGAGCAGTTCTTC
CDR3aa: CASSQDTRDNEQFF

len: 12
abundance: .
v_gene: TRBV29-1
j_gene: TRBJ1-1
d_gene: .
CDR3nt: TGCAGCGTTACGACAGATTACACTGAAGCTTTCTTT
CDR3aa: CSVTTDYTEAFF

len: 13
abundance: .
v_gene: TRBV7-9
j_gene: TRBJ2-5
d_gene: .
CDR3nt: TGTGCCAGCAGCCCTCAATCAGGGAAATTATTGTACTTC
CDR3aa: CASSPQSGKLLYF

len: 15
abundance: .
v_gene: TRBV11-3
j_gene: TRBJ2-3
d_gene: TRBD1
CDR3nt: TGTGCCAGCAGCCCCCGGACAGGGAGCACAGATACGCAGTATTTT
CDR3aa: CASSPRTGSTDTQYF

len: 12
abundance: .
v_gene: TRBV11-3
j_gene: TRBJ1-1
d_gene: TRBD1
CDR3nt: TGTGCCAGCAGCATTAAACAGGGGAAAGCTTTCTTT
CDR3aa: CASSIKQGKAFF

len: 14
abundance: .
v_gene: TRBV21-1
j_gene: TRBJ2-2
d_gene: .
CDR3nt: TGTGCCAGCAAACCGGACAGGTGCACCGGGGAGCTGTTTTTT
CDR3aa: CASKPDRCTGELFF

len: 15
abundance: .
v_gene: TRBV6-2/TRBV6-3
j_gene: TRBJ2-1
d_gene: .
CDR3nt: TGTGCCAGCAGCTCCGACTTAAGCTCCTACAATGAGCAGTTCTTC
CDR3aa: CASSSDLSSYNEQFF

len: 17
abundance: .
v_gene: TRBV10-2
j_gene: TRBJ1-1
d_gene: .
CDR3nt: TGCGCCAGCAGTGAGTCGGGGGCAGGGTCCATGAACACTGAAGCTTTCTTT
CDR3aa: CASSESGAGSMNTEAFF

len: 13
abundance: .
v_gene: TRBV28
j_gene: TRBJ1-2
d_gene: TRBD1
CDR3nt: TGTGCCAGCAGTCTACAGGGGAACTATGGCTACACCTTC
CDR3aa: CASSLQGNYGYTF

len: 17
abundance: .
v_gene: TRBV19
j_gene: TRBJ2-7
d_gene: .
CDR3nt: TGTGCCAGTAGTATGGCCGCTCGAACGGGGAAGGTTGGCGAGCAGTACTTC
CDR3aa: CASSMAARTGKVGEQYF

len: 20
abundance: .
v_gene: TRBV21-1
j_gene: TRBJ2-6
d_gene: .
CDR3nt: TGTGCCAGCAGCAACTTCCCGACAGGGAACCCTTGCTCTGGGGCCAACGTCCTGACTTTC
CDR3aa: CASSNFPTGNPCSGANVLTF

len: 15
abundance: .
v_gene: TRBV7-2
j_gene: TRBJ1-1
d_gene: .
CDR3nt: TGTGCCAGCAGCCGTACTGGGGGCGCGGGCACTGAAGCTTTCTTT
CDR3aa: CASSRTGGAGTEAFF

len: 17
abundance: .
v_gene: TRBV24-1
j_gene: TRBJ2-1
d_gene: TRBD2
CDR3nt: TGTGCCACCAGTGACTCGAGTACTAGCGGGAGTTGGAATGAGCAGTTCTTC
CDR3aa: CATSDSSTSGSWNEQFF

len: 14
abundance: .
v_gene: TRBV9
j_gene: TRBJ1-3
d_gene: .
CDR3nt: TGTGCCAGCAGCGTGGCGGGGACTGGAAACACCATATATTTT
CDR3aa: CASSVAGTGNTIYF

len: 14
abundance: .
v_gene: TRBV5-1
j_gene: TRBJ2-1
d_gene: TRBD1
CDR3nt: TGCGCCAGCAGCTTCCGACAGGGAAGGGATGAGCAGTTCTTC
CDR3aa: CASSFRQGRDEQFF

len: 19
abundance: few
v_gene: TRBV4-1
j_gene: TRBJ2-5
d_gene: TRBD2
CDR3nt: TGCGCCAGCAGCAGCGGCACTACGACTAGCGGGAGGGGTCGGGAGACCCAGTACTTC
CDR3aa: CASSSGTTTSGRGRETQYF

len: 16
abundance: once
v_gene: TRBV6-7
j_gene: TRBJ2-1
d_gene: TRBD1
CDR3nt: TGTGCCAGCAGTTACGCACAGGGGCTCTCCTACAATGAGCAGTTCTTC
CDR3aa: CASSYAQGLSYNEQFF

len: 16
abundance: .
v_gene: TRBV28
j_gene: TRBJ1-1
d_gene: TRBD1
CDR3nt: TGTGCCAGCAGTTCCCCGCGACAGGGGGCCAAAACTGAAGCTTTCTTT
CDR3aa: CASSSPRQGAKTEAFF

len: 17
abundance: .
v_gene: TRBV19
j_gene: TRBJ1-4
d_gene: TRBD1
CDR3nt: TGTGCCAGTAGCCAGAACCCACCGGGACAGACCTATGAAAAACTGTTTTTT
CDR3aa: CASSQNPPGQTYEKLFF

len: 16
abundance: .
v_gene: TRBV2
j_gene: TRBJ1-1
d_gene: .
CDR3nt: TGTGCCAGCAGTGGATCCGACAGGACAATGAACACTGAAGCTTTCTTT
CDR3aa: CASSGSDRTMNTEAFF

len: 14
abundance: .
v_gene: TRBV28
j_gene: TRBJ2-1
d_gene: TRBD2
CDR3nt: TGTGCCAGCAGTTACCCGACTAGCGGGAGGGAGCAGTTCTTC
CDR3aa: CASSYPTSGREQFF

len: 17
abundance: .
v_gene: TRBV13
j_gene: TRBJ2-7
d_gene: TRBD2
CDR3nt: TGTGCCAGCAGCAAGGGACTACGAAGTACCGTCTCCTACGAGCAGTACTTC
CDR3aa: CASSKGLRSTVSYEQYF

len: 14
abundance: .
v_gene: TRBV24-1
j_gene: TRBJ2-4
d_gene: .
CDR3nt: TGTGCCACCTCCGGCGGCCTCGGGGAAAACATTCAGTACTTC
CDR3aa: CATSGGLGENIQYF

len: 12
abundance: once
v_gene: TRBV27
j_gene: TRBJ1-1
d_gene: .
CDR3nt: TGTGCCAGCAGTTCACACAGAACTGAAGCTTTCTTT
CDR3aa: CASSSHRTEAFF

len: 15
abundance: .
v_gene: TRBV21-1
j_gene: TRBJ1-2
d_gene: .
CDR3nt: TGTGCCAGCAGCAAAGTGTCCGTGGAGGTGGGTGGCTACACCTTC
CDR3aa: CASSKVSVEVGGYTF

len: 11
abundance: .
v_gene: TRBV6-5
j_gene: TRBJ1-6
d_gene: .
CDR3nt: TGTGCCAGCAGTTTCAGGGGCCCCCTCCACTTT
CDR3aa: CASSFRGPLHF

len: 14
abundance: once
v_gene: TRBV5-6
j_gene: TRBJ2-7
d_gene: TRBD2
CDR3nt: TGTGCCAGCAGTTTAGCGGGAGGGTCCTACGAGCAGTACTTC
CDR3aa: CASSLAGGSYEQYF

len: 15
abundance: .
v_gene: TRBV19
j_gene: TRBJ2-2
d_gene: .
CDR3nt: TGTGCCAGTAGTATAGTAAGCGGGCAGGCCGGGGAGCTGTTTTTT
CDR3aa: CASSIVSGQAGELFF